Only a few counts were recorded for the clone carrying this T cell receptor (beta chain). Its cognate antigen is unknown. The data belong to a study of cytomegalovirus exposure and HLA in healthy donors. Study-wide points: 16,951 TCR beta sequences were associated with HLA alleles at 0.05 false discovery rate in a later analysis. For most TCR sequences rarity was the rule, although some public TCRs occurred in many donors. The presence/absence work took it that sequencing depth was about the same across donors.

The PCR was carried out with 60 Vbeta primers and 13 Jbeta primers. Repertoires were generated with immunoSEQ multiplex PCR, while TCRdb's copy carries only in-frame clones and drops some. The sample contains under 150,000 clones, about 71% of which appear only once. It was healthy bone marrow donors who served as donors. Germline CDR1 MGHRA, CDR2 YSYEKL. The trim removed 4 bases at V and 8 bases at J, leaving 7 bases unmatched. The CDR3 consists of 14 residues. The specimen sequenced was PBMCs. This clonotype was obtained from a woman in her sixties in good health and CMV-seropositive. The rearrangement links TRBV4-1 to TRBJ1-4; 7 positions agree with TRBD1. The CDR3 DNA is TGCGCCAGCAGCCCGGGACAGCGGGTGGAAAAACTGTTTTTT. The encoded protein is CASSPGQRVEKLFF.